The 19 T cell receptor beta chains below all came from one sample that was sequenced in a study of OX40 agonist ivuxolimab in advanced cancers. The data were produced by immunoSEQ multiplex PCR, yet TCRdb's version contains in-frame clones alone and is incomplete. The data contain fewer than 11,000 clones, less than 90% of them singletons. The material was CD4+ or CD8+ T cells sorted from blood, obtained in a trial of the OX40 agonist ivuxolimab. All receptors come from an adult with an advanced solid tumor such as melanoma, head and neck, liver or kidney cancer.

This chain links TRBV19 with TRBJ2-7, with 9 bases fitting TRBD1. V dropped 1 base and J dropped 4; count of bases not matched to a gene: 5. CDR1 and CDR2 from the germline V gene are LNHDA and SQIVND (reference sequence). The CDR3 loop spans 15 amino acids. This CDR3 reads CASSIVTGGAYEQYF. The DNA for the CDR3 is TGTGCCAGTAGTATAGTAACAGGGGGCGCGTACGAGCAGTACTTC.

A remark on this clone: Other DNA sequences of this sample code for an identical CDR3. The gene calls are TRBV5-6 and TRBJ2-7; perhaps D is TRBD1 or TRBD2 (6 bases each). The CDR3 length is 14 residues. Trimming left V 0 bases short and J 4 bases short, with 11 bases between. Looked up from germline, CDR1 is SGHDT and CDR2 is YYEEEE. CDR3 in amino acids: CASSLGWGAYEQYF. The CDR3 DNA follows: TGTGCCAGCAGCTTGGGGTGGGGGGCGTACGAGCAGTACTTC. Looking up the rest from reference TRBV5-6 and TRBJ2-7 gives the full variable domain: DAGVTQSPTHLIKTRGQQVTLRCSPKSGHDTVSWYQQALGQGPQFIFQYYEEEERQRGNFPDRFSGHQFPNYSSELNVNALLLGDSALYLCASSLGWGAYEQYFGPGTRLTVT.

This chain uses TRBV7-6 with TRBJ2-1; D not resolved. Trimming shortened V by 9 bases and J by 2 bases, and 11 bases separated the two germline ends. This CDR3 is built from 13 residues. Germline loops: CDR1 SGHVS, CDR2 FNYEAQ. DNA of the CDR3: TGTGCCAGTCGGACGTCAACCTACAATGAGCAGTTCTTC. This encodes CASRTSTYNEQFF. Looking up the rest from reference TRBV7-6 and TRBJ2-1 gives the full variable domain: GAGVSQSPRYKVTKRGQDVALRCDPISGHVSLYWYRQALGQGPEFLTYFNYEAQQDKSGLPNDRFSAERPEGSISTLTIQRTEQRDSAMYRCASRTSTYNEQFFGPGTRLTVL.

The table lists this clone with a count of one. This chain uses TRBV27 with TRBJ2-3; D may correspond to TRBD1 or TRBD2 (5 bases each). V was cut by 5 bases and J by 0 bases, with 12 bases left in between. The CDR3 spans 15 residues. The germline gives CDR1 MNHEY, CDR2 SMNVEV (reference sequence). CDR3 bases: TGTGCCAGCAGTCCAGGGAGTCCAAGCACAGATACGCAGTATTTT. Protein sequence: CASSPGSPSTDTQYF.

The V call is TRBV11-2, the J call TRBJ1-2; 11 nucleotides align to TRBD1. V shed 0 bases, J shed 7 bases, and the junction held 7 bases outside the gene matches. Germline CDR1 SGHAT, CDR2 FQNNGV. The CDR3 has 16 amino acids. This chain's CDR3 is CASSLDLGQGAVGYTF. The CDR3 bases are TGTGCCAGCAGCTTAGATCTAGGACAGGGGGCAGTTGGCTACACCTTC. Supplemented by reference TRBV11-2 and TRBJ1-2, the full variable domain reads EAGVAQSPRYKIIEKRQSVAFWCNPISGHATLYWYQQILGQGPKLLIQFQNNGVVDDSQLPKDRFSAERLKGVDSTLKIQPAKLEDSAVYLCASSLDLGQGAVGYTFGSGTRLTVV.

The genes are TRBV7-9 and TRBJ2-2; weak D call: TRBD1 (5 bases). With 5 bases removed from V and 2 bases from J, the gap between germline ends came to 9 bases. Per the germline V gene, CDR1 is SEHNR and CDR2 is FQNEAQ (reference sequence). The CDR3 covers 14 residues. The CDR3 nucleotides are TGTGCCAGCAGCCAGGGCCCTAACACCGGGGAGCTGTTTTTT. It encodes CASSQGPNTGELFF.

DNA for the CDR3: TGTGCCAGCAGCTCCGGGGGGGACGAGCAGTACTTC. As protein: CASSSGGDEQYF. The chain has TRBV7-9 and TRBJ2-5, with TRBD2 matching 8 bases. Judging by the DNA end, TRBJ2-7 fits better; the J call may be wrong. Germline V gene sequence: CDR1 SEHNR, CDR2 FQNEAQ (reference sequence). This CDR3 comprises 12 residues.

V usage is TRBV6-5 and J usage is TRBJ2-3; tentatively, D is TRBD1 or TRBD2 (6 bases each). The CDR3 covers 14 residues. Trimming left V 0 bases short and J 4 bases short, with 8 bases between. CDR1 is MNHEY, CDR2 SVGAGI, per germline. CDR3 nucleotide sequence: TGTGCCAGCAGTTACTCGGGGGGCGCAGATACGCAGTATTTT. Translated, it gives CASSYSGGADTQYF.

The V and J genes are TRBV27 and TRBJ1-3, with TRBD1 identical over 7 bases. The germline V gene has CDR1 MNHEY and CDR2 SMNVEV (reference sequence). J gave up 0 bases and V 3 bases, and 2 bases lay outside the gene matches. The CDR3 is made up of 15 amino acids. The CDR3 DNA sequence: TGTGCCAGCAGTTTGACAGGGAGCTCTGGAAACACCATATATTTT. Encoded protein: CASSLTGSSGNTIYF.

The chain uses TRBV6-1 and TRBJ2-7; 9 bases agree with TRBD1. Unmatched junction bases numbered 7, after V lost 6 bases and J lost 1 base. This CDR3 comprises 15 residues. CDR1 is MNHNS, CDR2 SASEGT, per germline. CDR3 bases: TGTGCCAGCAGCGCCGGGACAGGGAATTCCTACGAGCAGTACTTC. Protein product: CASSAGTGNSYEQYF.

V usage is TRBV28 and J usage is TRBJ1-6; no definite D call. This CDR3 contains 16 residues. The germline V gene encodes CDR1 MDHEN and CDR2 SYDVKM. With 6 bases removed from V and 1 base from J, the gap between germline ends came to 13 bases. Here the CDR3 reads CASSQYGGSYNSPLHF. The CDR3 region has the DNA TGTGCCAGCAGCCAGTATGGAGGGTCCTATAATTCACCCCTCCACTTT.

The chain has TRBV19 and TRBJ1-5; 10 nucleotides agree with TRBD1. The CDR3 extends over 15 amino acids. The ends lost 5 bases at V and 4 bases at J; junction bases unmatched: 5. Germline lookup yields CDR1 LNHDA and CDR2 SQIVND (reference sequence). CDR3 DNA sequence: TGTGCCAGTAGTGCGGGACAGGGGTTAAATCAGCCCCAGCATTTT. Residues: CASSAGQGLNQPQHF.

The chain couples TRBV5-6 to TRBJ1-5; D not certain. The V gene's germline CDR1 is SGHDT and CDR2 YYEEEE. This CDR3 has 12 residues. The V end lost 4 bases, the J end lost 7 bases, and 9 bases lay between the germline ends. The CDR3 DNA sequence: TGTGCCAGCAGCAATACTGGGCAGCCCCAGCATTTT. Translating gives CASSNTGQPQHF.

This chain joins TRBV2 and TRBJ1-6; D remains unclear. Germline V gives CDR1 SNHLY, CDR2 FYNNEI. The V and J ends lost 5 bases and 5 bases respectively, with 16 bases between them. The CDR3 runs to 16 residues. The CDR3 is CASSKTTIPHNSPLHF. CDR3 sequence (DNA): TGTGCCAGCAGTAAAACAACTATCCCCCATAATTCACCCCTCCACTTT. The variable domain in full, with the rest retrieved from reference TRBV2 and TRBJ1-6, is EPEVTQTPSHQVTQMGQEVILRCVPISNHLYFYWYRQILGQKVEFLVSFYNNEISEKSEIFDDQFSVERPDGSNFTLKIRSTKLEDSAMYFCASSKTTIPHNSPLHFGNGTRLTVT.

The CDR3 sequence is CASGEATNEKLFF. The CDR3 coding sequence is TGTGCTAGTGGCGAGGCAACTAATGAAAAACTGTTTTTT. The V gene is TRBV12-5, the J gene TRBJ1-4; D remains ambiguous. The CDR3 sequence is 13 residues long. Germline loops: CDR1 LGHNT, CDR2 FRNRAP. Trimming took 6 bases from V and 0 from J, leaving 5 bases between them. Complete variable domain (other parts from reference TRBV12-5 and TRBJ1-4): DARVTQTPRHKVTEMGQEVTMRCQPILGHNTVFWYRQTMMQGLELLAYFRNRAPLDDSGMPKDRFSAEMPDATLATLKIQPSEPRDSAVYFCASGEATNEKLFFGSGTQLSVL.

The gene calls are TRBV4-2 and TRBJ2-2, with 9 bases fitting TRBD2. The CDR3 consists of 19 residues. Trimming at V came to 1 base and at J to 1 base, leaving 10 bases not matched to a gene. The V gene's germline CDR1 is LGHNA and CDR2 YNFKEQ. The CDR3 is CASSQGQASGALNTGELFF. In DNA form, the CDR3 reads TGTGCCAGCAGCCAAGGACAGGCTAGCGGGGCGCTGAACACCGGGGAGCTGTTTTTT.

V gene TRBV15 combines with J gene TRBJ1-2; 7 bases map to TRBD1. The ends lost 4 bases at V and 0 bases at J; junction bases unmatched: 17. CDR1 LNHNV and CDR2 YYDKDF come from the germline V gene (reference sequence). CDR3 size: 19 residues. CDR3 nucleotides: TGTGCCACCAGCACGGAGGGTAGGGGACAGTTGGTATCTAACTATGGCTACACCTTC. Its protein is CATSTEGRGQLVSNYGYTF. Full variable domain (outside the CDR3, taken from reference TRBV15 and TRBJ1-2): DAMVIQNPRYQVTQFGKPVTLSCSQTLNHNVMYWYQQKSSQAPKLLFHYYDKDFNNEADTPDNFQSRRPNTSFCFLDIRSPGLGDTAMYLCATSTEGRGQLVSNYGYTFGSGTRLTVV.

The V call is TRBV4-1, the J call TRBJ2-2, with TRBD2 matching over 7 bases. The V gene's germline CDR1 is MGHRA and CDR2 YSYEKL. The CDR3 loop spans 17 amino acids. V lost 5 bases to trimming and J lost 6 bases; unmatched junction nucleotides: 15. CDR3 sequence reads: CASSIGPGTTMSGELFF. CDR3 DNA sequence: TGCGCCAGCAGCATAGGACCCGGGACTACGATGTCCGGGGAGCTGTTTTTT.

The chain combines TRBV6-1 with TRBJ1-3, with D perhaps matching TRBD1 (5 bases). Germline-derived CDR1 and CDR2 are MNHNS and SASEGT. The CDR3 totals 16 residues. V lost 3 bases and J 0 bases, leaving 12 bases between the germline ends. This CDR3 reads CASSEWGSYSGNTIYF. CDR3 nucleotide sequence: TGTGCCAGCAGTGAGTGGGGGTCCTACTCTGGAAACACCATATATTTT.